These 5 T cell receptor beta chains originate from one sample sequenced in a study of blood T cell repertoires in COVID-19. The data were produced by immunoSEQ multiplex PCR, yet TCRdb's version contains in-frame clones alone and is incomplete. The sample contains tens of thousands of clones, about 82% of which appear only once. The specimen sequenced was peripheral blood. These receptors all stem from a woman aged 55-69 years with acute or convalescent COVID-19.

The chain carries TRBV6-5 and TRBJ1-5; unclear D gene. The V and J ends lost 4 bases and 3 bases respectively, with 7 bases between them. Germline V gene data show CDR1 as MNHEY and CDR2 as SVGAGI. The CDR3 length is 13 residues. In nucleotides, the CDR3 is TGTGCCAGCAGTTCTTACACCAATCAGCCCCAGCATTTT. Translating gives CASSSYTNQPQHF.

This CDR3 reads CASSFLKRTGDYEQFF. DNA of the CDR3: TGCGCCAGCAGCTTTCTAAAAAGGACAGGGGATTATGAGCAGTTCTTC. The chain is built from TRBV10-2 and TRBJ2-1; 9 nucleotides align to TRBD1. The CDR3 runs to 16 residues. Germline V CDR1 and CDR2: WSHSY, SAAADI. V was clipped by 6 bases and J by 8 bases; unmatched bases: 14.

The J gene is TRBJ1-6, the V gene TRBV6-6; tentative D call: TRBD1 (6 bases). Trimming stripped 2 bases from V and 6 bases from J, with 11 bases between. Germline CDR1 MNHNY, CDR2 SVGAGI (reference sequence). The CDR3 contains 15 residues. The CDR3 here is CASSYRQASNSPLHF. In DNA form, the CDR3 reads TGTGCCAGCAGTTACAGACAGGCCAGTAATTCACCCCTCCACTTT.

The chain carries TRBV7-2 and TRBJ1-2, with 7 bases lining up with TRBD1. Germline trimming cut 1 base from V and 4 bases from J; bases unmatched to any gene: 6. The germline V gene has CDR1 SGHTA and CDR2 FQGNSA. The CDR3 sequence is 15 residues long. CDR3: CASSLVLDRSYGYTF. The CDR3 region has the DNA TGTGCCAGCAGCTTAGTTTTGGACAGGAGCTATGGCTACACCTTC.

This chain uses TRBV5-4 with TRBJ1-2; the match to TRBD1 covers 7 bases. The germline V gene has CDR1 SGHNT and CDR2 YYREEE (reference sequence). The CDR3 loop spans 16 amino acids. V gave up 4 bases and J gave up 0 bases; unmatched junction bases: 9. CDR3 sequence: CASSTPLGQPNYGYTF. The CDR3 nucleotides are TGTGCCAGCAGCACCCCCTTGGGACAGCCTAACTATGGCTACACCTTC.